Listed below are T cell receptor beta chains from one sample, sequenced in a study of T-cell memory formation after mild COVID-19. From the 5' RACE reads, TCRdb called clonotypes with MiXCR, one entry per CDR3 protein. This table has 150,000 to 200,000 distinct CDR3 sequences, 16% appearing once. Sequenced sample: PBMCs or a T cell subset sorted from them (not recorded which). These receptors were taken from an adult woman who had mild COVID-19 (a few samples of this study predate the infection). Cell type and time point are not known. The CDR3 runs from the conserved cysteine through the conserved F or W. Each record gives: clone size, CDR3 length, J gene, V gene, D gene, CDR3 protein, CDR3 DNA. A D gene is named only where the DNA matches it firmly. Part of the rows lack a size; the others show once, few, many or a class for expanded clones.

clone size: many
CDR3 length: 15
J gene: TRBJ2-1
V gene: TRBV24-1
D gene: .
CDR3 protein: CATSDFRRAGSEQFF
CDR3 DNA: TGTGCCACCAGTGATTTTCGCAGGGCGGGGAGTGAGCAGTTCTTC

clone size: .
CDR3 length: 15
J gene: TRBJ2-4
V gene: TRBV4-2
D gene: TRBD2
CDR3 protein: CASSQDRLAANIQYF
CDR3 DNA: TGTGCCAGCAGCCAAGATCGACTAGCGGCAAACATTCAGTACTTC

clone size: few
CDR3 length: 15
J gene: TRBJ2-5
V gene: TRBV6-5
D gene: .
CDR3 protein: CASSLGGTGATTQYF
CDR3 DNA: TGTGCCAGCAGCTTGGGGGGGACGGGGGCAACGACCCAGTACTTC

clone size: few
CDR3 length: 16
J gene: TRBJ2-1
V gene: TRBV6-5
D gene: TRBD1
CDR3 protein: CASSRTGASSYNEQFF
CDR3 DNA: TGTGCCAGCAGCCGTACAGGGGCGAGCTCCTACAATGAGCAGTTCTTC

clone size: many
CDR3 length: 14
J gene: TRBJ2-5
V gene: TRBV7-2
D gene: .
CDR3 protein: CASSLEGGRKTQYF
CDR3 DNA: TGTGCCAGCAGCTTAGAGGGGGGGCGGAAGACCCAGTACTTC

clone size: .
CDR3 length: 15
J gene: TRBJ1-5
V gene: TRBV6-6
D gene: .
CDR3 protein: CASNLQGRNNQPQHF
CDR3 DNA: TGTGCCAGCAACTTACAGGGACGGAACAATCAGCCCCAGCATTTT

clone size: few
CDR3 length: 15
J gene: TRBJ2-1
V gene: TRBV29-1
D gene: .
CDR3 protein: CSVVKDPRGGYEQFF
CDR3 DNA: TGCAGCGTGGTGAAAGATCCAAGGGGGGGTTATGAGCAGTTCTTC

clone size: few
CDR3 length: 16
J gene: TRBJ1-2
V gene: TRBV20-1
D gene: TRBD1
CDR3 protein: CSARAHRGHSYYGYTF
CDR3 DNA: TGCAGTGCTAGGGCCCACAGGGGGCATTCCTACTATGGCTACACCTTC

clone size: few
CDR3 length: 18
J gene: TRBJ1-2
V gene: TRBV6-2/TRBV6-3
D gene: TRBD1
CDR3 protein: CASSYDRSRDRVDYGYTF
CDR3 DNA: TGTGCCAGCAGTTACGACCGGTCCCGGGACAGGGTCGACTATGGCTACACCTTC

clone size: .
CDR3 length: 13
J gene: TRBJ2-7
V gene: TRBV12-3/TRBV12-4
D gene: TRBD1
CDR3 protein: CASSEQGVSEQYF
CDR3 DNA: TGTGCCAGCAGCGAACAGGGGGTCTCCGAGCAGTACTTC

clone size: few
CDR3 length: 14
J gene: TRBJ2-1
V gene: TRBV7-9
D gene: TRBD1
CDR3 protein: CASSSTGGRDEQFF
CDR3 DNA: TGTGCCAGCAGCTCGACAGGGGGGCGCGATGAGCAGTTCTTC

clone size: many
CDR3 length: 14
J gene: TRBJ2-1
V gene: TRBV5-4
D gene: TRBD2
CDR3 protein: CASSGTSGNNEQFF
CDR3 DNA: TGTGCCAGCAGTGGGACTAGCGGGAACAATGAGCAGTTCTTC

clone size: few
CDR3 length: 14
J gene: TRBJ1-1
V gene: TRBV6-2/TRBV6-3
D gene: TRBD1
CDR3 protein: CASSWDRQNTEAFF
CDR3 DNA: TGTGCCAGCAGTTGGGACAGACAGAACACTGAAGCTTTCTTT

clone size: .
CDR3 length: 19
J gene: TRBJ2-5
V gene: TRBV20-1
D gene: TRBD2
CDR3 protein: CSAISLFTSGRASQETQYF
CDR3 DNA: TGCAGTGCTATATCCTTGTTTACTAGCGGGAGGGCCTCGCAAGAGACCCAGTACTTC

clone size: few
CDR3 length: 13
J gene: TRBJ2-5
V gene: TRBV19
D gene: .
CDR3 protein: CASSNRGGETQYF
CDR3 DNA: TGTGCCAGTAGTAACAGGGGGGGGGAGACCCAGTACTTC

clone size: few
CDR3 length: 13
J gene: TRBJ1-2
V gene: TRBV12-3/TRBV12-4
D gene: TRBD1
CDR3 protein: CASSGDRHYGYTF
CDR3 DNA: TGTGCCAGCAGCGGGGACAGACACTATGGCTACACCTTC

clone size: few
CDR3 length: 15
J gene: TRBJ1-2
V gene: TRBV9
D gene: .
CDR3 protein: CASSVGTPTNYGYTF
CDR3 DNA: TGTGCCAGCAGCGTCGGGACGCCGACTAACTATGGCTACACCTTC

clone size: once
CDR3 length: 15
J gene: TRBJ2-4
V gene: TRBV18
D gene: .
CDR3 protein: CASSPPPGPKNIQYF
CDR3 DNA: TGTGCCAGCTCACCACCTCCGGGACCCAAAAACATTCAGTACTTC

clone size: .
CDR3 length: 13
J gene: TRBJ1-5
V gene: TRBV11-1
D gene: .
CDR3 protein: CASSLQVGQPQHF
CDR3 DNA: TGTGCCAGCAGCTTACAGGTAGGACAGCCCCAGCATTTT

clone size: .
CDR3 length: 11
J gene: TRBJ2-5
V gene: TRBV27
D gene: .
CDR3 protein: CASSLMGTQYF
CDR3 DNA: TGTGCCAGCAGTTTAATGGGGACCCAGTACTTC

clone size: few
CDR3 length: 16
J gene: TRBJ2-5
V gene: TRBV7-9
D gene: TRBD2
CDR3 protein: CASSLGTSGRSETQYF
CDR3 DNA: TGTGCCAGCAGCTTAGGGACTAGCGGGAGAAGTGAGACCCAGTACTTC

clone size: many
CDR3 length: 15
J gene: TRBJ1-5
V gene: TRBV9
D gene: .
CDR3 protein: CASGGGNSANQPQHF
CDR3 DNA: TGTGCCAGCGGGGGGGGTAACTCCGCCAATCAGCCCCAGCATTTT

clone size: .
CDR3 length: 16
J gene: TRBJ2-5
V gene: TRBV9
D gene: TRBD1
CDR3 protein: CASSAREGRGQETQYF
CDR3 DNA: TGTGCCAGCAGCGCCCGAGAGGGCAGGGGGCAAGAGACCCAGTACTTC

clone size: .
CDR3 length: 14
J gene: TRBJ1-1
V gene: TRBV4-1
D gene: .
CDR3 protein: CASSLVVGTTEAFF
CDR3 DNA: TGCGCCAGCAGCCTGGTAGTGGGGACCACTGAAGCTTTCTTT

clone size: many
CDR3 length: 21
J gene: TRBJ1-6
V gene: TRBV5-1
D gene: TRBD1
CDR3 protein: CASSYYPGQGASPGNNSPLHF
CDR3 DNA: TGCGCCAGCAGCTACTACCCGGGACAGGGGGCTAGTCCCGGGAATAATTCACCCCTCCACTTT

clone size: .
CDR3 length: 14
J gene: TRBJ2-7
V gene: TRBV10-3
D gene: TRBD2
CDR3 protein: CATERGGPSYEQYF
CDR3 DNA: TGTGCCACCGAGCGGGGGGGTCCCTCCTACGAGCAGTACTTC

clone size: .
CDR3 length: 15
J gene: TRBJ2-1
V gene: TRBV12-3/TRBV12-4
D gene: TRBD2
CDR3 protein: CASTPTGGWFNEQFF
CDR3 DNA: TGTGCCAGCACCCCCACGGGAGGCTGGTTCAATGAGCAGTTCTTC

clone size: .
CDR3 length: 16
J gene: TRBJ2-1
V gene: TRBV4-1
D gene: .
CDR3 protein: CASSLQRAGSYNEQFF
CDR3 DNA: TGCGCCAGCAGCCTGCAGAGAGCCGGGTCCTACAATGAGCAGTTCTTC

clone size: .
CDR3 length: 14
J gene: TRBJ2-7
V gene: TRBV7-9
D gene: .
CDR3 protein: CASSWADGPYEQYF
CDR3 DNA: TGTGCCAGCAGCTGGGCGGACGGACCCTACGAGCAGTACTTC

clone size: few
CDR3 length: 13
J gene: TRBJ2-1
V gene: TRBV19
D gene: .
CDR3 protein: CASSPGLANEQFF
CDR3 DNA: TGTGCCAGTAGTCCAGGCCTGGCTAATGAGCAGTTCTTC

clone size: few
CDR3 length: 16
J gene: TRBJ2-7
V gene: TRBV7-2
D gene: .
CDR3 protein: CASSSSGTGTTYEQYF
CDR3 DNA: TGTGCCAGCAGCTCCTCGGGGACTGGGACCACCTACGAGCAGTACTTC

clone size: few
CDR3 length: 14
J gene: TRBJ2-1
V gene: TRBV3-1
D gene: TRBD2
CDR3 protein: CASGLAKRGHEQFF
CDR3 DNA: TGTGCCAGCGGACTAGCAAAGCGGGGGCATGAGCAGTTCTTC

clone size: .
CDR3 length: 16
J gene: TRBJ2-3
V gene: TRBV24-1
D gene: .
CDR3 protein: CATSDMAETLRSTQYF
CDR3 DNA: TGTGCCACCAGTGATATGGCCGAGACCCTAAGAAGCACGCAGTATTTT

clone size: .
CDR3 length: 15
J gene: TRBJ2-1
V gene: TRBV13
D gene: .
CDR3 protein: CASSLGQGLYNEQFF
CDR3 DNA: TGTGCCAGCAGCTTAGGCCAGGGGCTCTACAATGAGCAGTTCTTC

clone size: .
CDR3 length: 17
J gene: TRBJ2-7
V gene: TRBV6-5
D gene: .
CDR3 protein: CASSYSRTVGYSYEQYF
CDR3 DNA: TGTGCCAGCAGTTACTCCCGGACAGTCGGGTATTCCTACGAGCAGTACTTC

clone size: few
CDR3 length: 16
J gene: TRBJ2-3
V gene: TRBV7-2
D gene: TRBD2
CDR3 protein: CASSLMGLAGADTQYF
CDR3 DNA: TGTGCCAGCAGCTTAATGGGACTAGCGGGAGCAGATACGCAGTATTTT

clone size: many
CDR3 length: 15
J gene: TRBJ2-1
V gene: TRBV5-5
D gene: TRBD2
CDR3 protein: CASSYRLAAYNEQFF
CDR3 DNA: TGTGCCAGCAGCTACCGACTAGCGGCTTACAATGAGCAGTTCTTC

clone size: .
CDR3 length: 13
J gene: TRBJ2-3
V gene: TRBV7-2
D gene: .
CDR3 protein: CASRLGTSDTQYF
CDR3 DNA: TGTGCCAGCAGGTTGGGGACATCGGATACGCAGTATTTT

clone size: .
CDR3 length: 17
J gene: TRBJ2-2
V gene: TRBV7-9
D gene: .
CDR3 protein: CAIPVWQAPTNTGELFF
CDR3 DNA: TGTGCCATACCGGTGTGGCAGGCACCCACGAACACCGGGGAGCTGTTTTTT

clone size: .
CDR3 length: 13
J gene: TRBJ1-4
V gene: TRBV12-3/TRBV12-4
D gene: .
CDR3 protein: CASSYGPGEKLFF
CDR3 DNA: TGTGCCAGCAGTTACGGACCCGGTGAAAAACTGTTTTTT

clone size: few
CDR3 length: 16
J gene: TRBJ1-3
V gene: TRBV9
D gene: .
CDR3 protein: CSSSVEATGLGNTIYF
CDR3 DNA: TGTTCCAGCAGCGTAGAGGCAACAGGGTTGGGAAACACCATATATTTT